Detailed here is one T cell receptor (beta chain). During its preparation, the TCRbeta library received unique molecular identifiers. TCRdb re-called the PCR reads through MiXCR, storing one row per CDR3 protein. The data contain some 500,000 distinct CDR3 sequences, approximately 20% of them singletons. CDR3 length: 13 residues. Per germline, CDR1 DFQATT and CDR2 SNEGSKA (reference sequence). V shed 3 bases and J shed 8 bases, with 16 bases lying between them. The sample is drawn from a study of T-cell reconstitution after alpha-beta-depleted transplantation in children. The chain uses TRBV20-1 and TRBJ1-2, with D possibly TRBD1 on 5 matching bases. This sequence was found in a human donor who donated a stem cell graft to a child with acute lymphoblastic leukemia. Source: PBMCs from the stem cell graft donor, taken from the stem cell graft. CDR3 coding DNA: TGCAGTGCTAGTACGGGGGGTCGGGGAGGCTACACCTTC. Protein: CSASTGGRGGYTF.